This TCR beta chain was retrieved from a study of monozygotic twins with inflammatory bowel disease. General study points: IBD-affected twins scored below their healthy co-twins in TCRbeta diversity (inverse Simpson).

Researchers put TCRalpha and TCRbeta cDNA through two nested PCRs lasting approximately 17 and 9 cycles. TCRdb re-analyzed the 5' RACE reads; it lists each CDR3 protein once, without DNA. With about 160,000 distinct CDR3 sequences in the sample, the ten largest clones hold 7.4%. The CDR3 is 15 residues long. CDR1 is LNHNV and CDR2 is YYDKDF in the germline V gene (reference sequence). Comment on this clonotype: The antigen remains undetermined.

The chain joins TRBV15 to TRBJ1-3; TCRdb picks TRBD1, but there is no DNA to check that call. The specimen was blood. The source is a human donor with ulcerative colitis or Crohn's disease, or a healthy co-twin of an affected twin (not recorded which). The CDR3 here is CATSGGPALESTIYF.